The 11 T cell receptor beta chains in this list originate from one sample, sequenced in a study of CD8 T cells in ankylosing spondylitis. General study findings and limits: Seven to nine highly homologous variants made up a TCR beta motif, and this motif appeared characteristic of ankylosing spondylitis blood.

TCRdb used MiXCR to reprocess the 5' RACE reads, holding one entry per CDR3 protein. This sample has a few hundred thousand distinct CDR3 sequences, with roughly 8% found just once. For these receptors, no antigen is known. The specimen sequenced was blood, either unsorted or a sorted T cell fraction (not recorded which). These receptors were collected from a male donor with ankylosing spondylitis.

Many counts were recorded for this clonotype. The genes are TRBV12-3 or TRBV12-4 and TRBJ2-1; 11 bases line up with TRBD2. V trimming: 5 bases; J trimming: 5 bases; junction bases outside the gene matches: 5. The CDR3 has 15 residues. CDR3 sequence reads: CASSQLAGVHNEQFF. DNA for the CDR3: TGTGCCAGCAGTCAACTAGCGGGAGTTCACAATGAGCAGTTCTTC.

This clonotype was detected ten times or more. The gene calls are TRBV6-5 and TRBJ1-4, with no clear D. The V gene's germline CDR1 is MNHEY and CDR2 SVGAGI. The V gene lost 2 bases and the J gene lost 12 bases, with 16 bases spanning the gap. The CDR3 totals 14 residues. The DNA of the CDR3 is TGTGCCAGCAGTTACAGGGTGGGAGGTCACCAACTGTTTTTT. Protein product: CASSYRVGGHQLFF.

This clonotype was seen a few times. V and J are TRBV7-3 and TRBJ2-2; TRBD1 might be the D (6 bases). Germline V gene data show CDR1 as SGHTA and CDR2 as FQGTGA. There are 15 residues in the CDR3. The ends were cut back, 4 bases at V and 3 bases at J, with 12 bases in the middle. The CDR3 spells CASSSTGWYTGELFF. In nucleotides, the CDR3 is TGTGCCAGCAGCTCCACAGGGTGGTACACCGGGGAGCTGTTTTTT.

The chain is built from TRBV7-3 and TRBJ1-1; 7 bases are shared with TRBD1. This CDR3 is built from 13 residues. V gave up 5 bases and J gave up 7 bases; unmatched junction bases: 7. From germline, CDR1 is SGHTA and CDR2 FQGTGA. In DNA form, the CDR3 reads TGTGCCAGCAGCCCGACAGGGAGGGGTGAAGCTTTCTTT. This encodes CASSPTGRGEAFF.

This clonotype was recorded a few times. CDR3 sequence reads: CASSPGYTEAFF. In DNA form, the CDR3 reads TGTGCCAGCAGCCCCGGGTATACTGAAGCTTTCTTT. V usage is TRBV9 and J usage is TRBJ1-1; D is uncertain. The CDR3 is 12 residues long. Germline V lookup: CDR1 SGDLS, CDR2 YYNGEE. Deletions cut 4 bases from V and 5 bases from J, with 9 bases between. Drawing the rest from reference TRBV9 and TRBJ1-1, the complete variable domain is DSGVTQTPKHLITATGQRVTLRCSPRSGDLSVYWYQQSLDQGLQFLIQYYNGEERAKGNILERFSAQQFPDLHSELNLSSLELGDSALYFCASSPGYTEAFFGQGTRLTVV.

This clonotype appeared a few times. This chain connects TRBV20-1 to TRBJ1-2; D is unresolved. The CDR3 sequence is 13 residues long. The V end was cut by 4 bases, the J end by 6 bases, with 15 bases between. The germline gives CDR1 DFQATT, CDR2 SNEGSKA (reference sequence). CDR3 sequence reads: CSAIRPQSNGYTF. DNA for the CDR3: TGCAGTGCTATCCGCCCCCAATCAAATGGCTACACCTTC.

The DNA of the CDR3 is TGTGCCAGTAGTATCGTAGGAACCTACGAGCAGTACTTC. This sequence encodes CASSIVGTYEQYF. The chain employs TRBV19 and TRBJ2-7, with D uncertain. In germline, CDR1 is LNHDA, CDR2 SQIVND (reference sequence). Trimming pared 3 bases from V and 2 bases from J, leaving 8 bases between. This CDR3 is 13 amino acids long.

The table lists this clonotype with a few counts. This sequence joins TRBV7-9 and TRBJ2-5; TRBD1 is a possible D gene (6 bases). Germline V gene lookup returns CDR1 SEHNR and CDR2 FQNEAQ (reference sequence). The CDR3 consists of 16 residues. Between the trimmed V and J ends, which lost 5 bases and 3 bases, there was a span of 19 bases. In DNA form, the CDR3 reads TGTGCCAGCAGCACCTGGACAGAACCTAAAGAAGAGACCCAGTACTTC. Amino acids: CASSTWTEPKEETQYF.

This clonotype came up many times. The chain combines TRBV12-3 or TRBV12-4 with TRBJ2-1; D is unclear. The CDR3 has 15 amino acids. Trimming took 2 bases from V and 10 from J, leaving 18 bases between them. CDR3 protein: CASSLFRPTTNEQFF. CDR3 DNA: TGTGCCAGCAGTTTATTTCGGCCAACTACCAACGAGCAGTTCTTC.

The V call is TRBV29-1, the J call TRBJ2-1; no firm D call. Trimming took off 7 bases at V and 1 base at J, with 11 bases between the two ends. The CDR3 loop spans 13 amino acids. Germline V gene lookup returns CDR1 SQVTM and CDR2 ANQGSEA. DNA of the CDR3: TGCAGCGCCAGTGATGCTTCCTACAATGAGCAGTTCTTC. Translating gives CSASDASYNEQFF.

This clonotype was counted a few times. The V gene is TRBV4-2, the J gene TRBJ2-6; TRBD1 aligns across 12 bases. Germline V gene sequence: CDR1 LGHNA, CDR2 YNFKEQ. The CDR3 covers 18 residues. Germline trimming cut 4 bases from V and 1 base from J; bases unmatched to any gene: 5. CDR3 nucleotide sequence: TGTGCCAGCAGCCCGACGGGACAGGGGGCTTCTGGGGCCAACGTCCTGACTTTC. It is translated as CASSPTGQGASGANVLTF.